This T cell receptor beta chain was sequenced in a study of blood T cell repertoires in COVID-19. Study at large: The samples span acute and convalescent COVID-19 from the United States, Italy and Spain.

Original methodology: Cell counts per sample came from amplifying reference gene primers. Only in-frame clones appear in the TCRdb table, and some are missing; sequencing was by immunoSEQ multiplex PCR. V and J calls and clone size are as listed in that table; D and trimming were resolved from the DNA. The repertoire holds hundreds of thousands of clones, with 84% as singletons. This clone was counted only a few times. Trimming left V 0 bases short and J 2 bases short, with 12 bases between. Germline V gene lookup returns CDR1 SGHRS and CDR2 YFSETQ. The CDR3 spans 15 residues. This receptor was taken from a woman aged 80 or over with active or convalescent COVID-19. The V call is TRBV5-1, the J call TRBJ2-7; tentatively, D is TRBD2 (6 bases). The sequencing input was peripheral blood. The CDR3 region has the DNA TGCGCCAGCAGCTTGGTAGGTAGCGGAACCTACGAGCAGTACTTC. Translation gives CASSLVGSGTYEQYF.